The clone carrying this T cell receptor (beta chain) was seen once. The source of the sample is a study of shared clonotypes between healthy human individuals. Sequencing used immunoSEQ multiplex PCR; TCRdb keeps in-frame clones, though not all of them. The sample contains around 1,100,000 clones, about 80% of which appear only once. There are 14 residues in the CDR3. Looked up from germline, CDR1 is GTSNPN and CDR2 is SVGIG (reference sequence). V lost 2 bases and J lost 6; bases outside the gene matches: 5. The sample taken for sequencing was memory CD4+ T cells from PBMCs. The subset: CD45RA-negative fraction. The source is a man between 18 and 29 years old in good health. Some clones in this sample may be carry-over from other donors' samples. The chain combines TRBV30 with TRBJ2-1; 9 bases match TRBD1. The CDR3 is CAWSWDRVFNEQFF. In DNA form, the CDR3 reads TGTGCCTGGAGTTGGGACAGGGTATTCAATGAGCAGTTCTTC.